These T cell receptor beta chains were read from a single sample in a study of post-analysis software for immune sequencing data. TCRdb recomputed calls from the PCR reads with MiXCR, one row per CDR3 protein. Seen here are about 680,000 distinct CDR3 sequences, 55% to 70% observed once, and the top ten hold approximately 11%. Sequencing used blood. The receptors stem from a girl aged 2 to 10 with multiple sclerosis. CDR3s include the opening cysteine and the closing phenylalanine or tryptophan. The D gene is left open where the match is weak. For some rows the clone size is stated as once, few or many, or as a class when expanded; others skip it.

TRBV20-1	-	18	TRBJ1-2	-	TGCAGTGCTAGAGATTGGGGTCGGGGGGCCGCACTTAACTATGGCTACACCTTC	CSARDWGRGAALNYGYTF
TRBV29-1	TRBD1	13	TRBJ2-7	few	TGCAGCGCCCGGACAGGACAAAGCTACGAGCAGTACTTC	CSARTGQSYEQYF
TRBV12-3/TRBV12-4	-	12	TRBJ1-6	-	TGTGCCAGCAGGTCCCTCGGGGAAACCCTCCACTTT	CASRSLGETLHF
TRBV12-3/TRBV12-4	TRBD1	14	TRBJ2-1	few	TGTGCCAGCAGTTTAAAGACAGGGGGCAATGAGCAGTTCTTC	CASSLKTGGNEQFF
TRBV3-1	TRBD1	14	TRBJ2-1	-	TGTGCCAGCAGCCCGCGACAGGGGATGAATGAGCAGTTATTC	CASSPRQGMNEQLF
TRBV2	-	13	TRBJ2-6	once	TGTGCCAGCAAACAGGGTTCGGCCAACGTCCTGACTTTC	CASKQGSANVLTF
TRBV6-5	-	12	TRBJ1-2	-	TGTGCCGGCAAGTGGGGGGCCGGGGGCTACACCTTC	CAGKWGAGGYTF
TRBV20-1	TRBD2	13	TRBJ2-7	-	TGCAGTGCCCGGGGACTAGCGGGCTCCGAGCAGTACTTC	CSARGLAGSEQYF
TRBV29-1	TRBD2	15	TRBJ2-1	-	TGCAGCGTCGCCCAACTAGCGGGGTCCTACAATGAGCAGTTCTTC	CSVAQLAGSYNEQFF
TRBV7-8	-	13	TRBJ1-2	once	TGTGCCAGCAGCCCCGGACCGGTCTATGGCTACACCTTC	CASSPGPVYGYTF
TRBV6-2/TRBV6-3	-	11	TRBJ2-1	-	TGTGCCACCGAGTTCGGGCGTGAGCAGTTCTTC	CATEFGREQFF
TRBV29-1	-	13	TRBJ2-2	few	TGCAGCGTTACCCCAGCGAACACCGGGGAGCTGTTTTTT	CSVTPANTGELFF
TRBV9	-	15	TRBJ1-4	once	TGTGCCAGCAGCGTAGCCCTAGGGAGTCGGGAAAAACTGTTTTTT	CASSVALGSREKLFF
TRBV6-1	TRBD2	20	TRBJ2-1	few	TGTGCCAGCAGCCTACTGGGGACTAGCGTTCATTCCCTCTCCTACAATGAGCAGTTCTTC	CASSLLGTSVHSLSYNEQFF
TRBV29-1	-	10	TRBJ2-5	-	TGCAGCGTTTCGTCTGAGACCCAGTACTTC	CSVSSETQYF
TRBV10-3	-	15	TRBJ1-5	-	TGTGCCATCAGACAGACGGAAAATAGCAATCAGCCCCAGCATTTT	CAIRQTENSNQPQHF
TRBV27	-	13	TRBJ1-2	once	TGTGCCAGCAGTTTCGGTCGGGGGTATGGCTACACCTTC	CASSFGRGYGYTF
TRBV19	TRBD2	14	TRBJ2-1	-	TGTGCCAGTAGTATAGAGCCTAGCGGGACTGAGCAGTTCTTC	CASSIEPSGTEQFF
TRBV11-2	TRBD1	15	TRBJ2-5	-	TGTGCCAGCAGCCCGGGACAGGGGGCCGTAGAGACCCAGTACTTC	CASSPGQGAVETQYF
TRBV5-1	TRBD2	14	TRBJ2-7	once	TGCGCCAGCAGCTGGACTAGCGGGATTAACGAGCAGTACTTC	CASSWTSGINEQYF
TRBV3-1	-	14	TRBJ1-4	-	TGTGCCAGCAGCCAAGACAGTTATAATGAAAAACTGTTTTTT	CASSQDSYNEKLFF
TRBV7-6	-	14	TRBJ2-5	-	TGTGCCAGCAGCTGGGGTAGTAGCGCGGAGACCCAGTACTTC	CASSWGSSAETQYF
TRBV12-3/TRBV12-4	-	15	TRBJ2-5	-	TGTGCCAGCAGTTTTCCCAGATGGTGGCCCAATGAGCAGTACTTC	CASSFPRWWPNEQYF
TRBV29-1	TRBD1	14	TRBJ2-1	few	TGCAGCTTCAACCCGGGACAGGCGTACAATGAGCAGTTCTTC	CSFNPGQAYNEQFF
TRBV10-3	TRBD2	14	TRBJ2-5	once	TGTGCCATCAGCGAACTAGCGGGGGAAAATGAGCAGTACTTC	CAISELAGENEQYF
TRBV5-1	-	14	TRBJ2-5	few	TGCGCCAGCAGCTTGATTCCAGAACAAGAGACCCAGTACTTC	CASSLIPEQETQYF
TRBV5-1	-	15	TRBJ2-3	-	TGCGCCAGCAGCTTGGTACCCACTCCCCCGGATACGCAGTATTTT	CASSLVPTPPDTQYF
TRBV27	-	14	TRBJ1-2	-	TGTGCCAGCTCCGCCGGTAGGGTCGACTATGGCTACACCTTC	CASSAGRVDYGYTF
TRBV6-5	-	13	TRBJ1-1	-	TGTGCCAGCAGTCAACTAACGAACACTGAAGCTTTCTTT	CASSQLTNTEAFF
TRBV12-3/TRBV12-4	TRBD1	14	TRBJ2-1	few	TGTGCCAGCAGTATGGGACAGCAGTACAATGAGCAGTTCTTC	CASSMGQQYNEQFF
TRBV19	-	14	TRBJ2-1	few	TGTGCCAGCCATTCGATCTGGACTAACAATGAGCAGTTCTTC	CASHSIWTNNEQFF
TRBV9	TRBD2	15	TRBJ2-1	-	TGTGCCAGCAGCCTCGGGACTAGCGGGCTTTATGAGCAGTTCTTC	CASSLGTSGLYEQFF
TRBV27	TRBD1	15	TRBJ2-1	-	TGTGCCAGCAGCCTACCGGGACAGGGTGGCGATGAGCAGTTCTTC	CASSLPGQGGDEQFF
TRBV7-8	-	17	TRBJ2-5	few	TGTGCCAGCAGCCCCCGGACAGCTATTACAGCCCAAGAGACCCAGTACTTC	CASSPRTAITAQETQYF
TRBV9	TRBD2	15	TRBJ2-1	-	TGTGCCAGCAGCGCCCGACTAGCGGACTACAATGAGCAGTTCTTC	CASSARLADYNEQFF
TRBV7-9	-	12	TRBJ1-1	-	TGTGCCAGCAGCTTCTGGGGTGCTGAAGCTTTCTTT	CASSFWGAEAFF
TRBV7-2	-	13	TRBJ2-5	many	TGTGCCAGCAGCCAAGCGTCGGGGGAGACCCAGTACTTC	CASSQASGETQYF
TRBV10-3	-	13	TRBJ1-2	few	TGTGCCATCAGTGATGAGGGTCCCTATGGCTACACCTTC	CAISDEGPYGYTF
TRBV4-1	-	16	TRBJ1-1	-	TGCGCCAGCAGCCAAGTCGGAAGTCCCACGAACACTGAAGCTTTCTTT	CASSQVGSPTNTEAFF
TRBV6-1	TRBD1	21	TRBJ1-1	-	TGTGCCAGCACCCTAACCACCCGGGACAGGGGGAAGGCGAGAGTGAACACTGAAGCTTTCTTT	CASTLTTRDRGKARVNTEAFF
TRBV6-1	TRBD1	14	TRBJ2-7	-	TGTGCCAGCAGTGAACGGGGCAGGGGGAGAGAGCAGTACTTC	CASSERGRGREQYF
TRBV7-6	TRBD2	17	TRBJ2-5	-	TGTGCCAGCAGCTTTGGGACTAGCGGGAGTATTGGCGAGACCCAGTACTTC	CASSFGTSGSIGETQYF
TRBV28	-	12	TRBJ2-7	once	TGTGCCAGCAGTGGGACGATCTACGAGCAGTACTTC	CASSGTIYEQYF
TRBV28	-	11	TRBJ1-2	-	TGTGCCAGCAGCAGGGACGTTGGCTACACCTTC	CASSRDVGYTF
TRBV3-1	-	15	TRBJ1-2	-	TGTGCCAGCAGCCAAGAAGGGGGTTACTACTATGGCTACACCTTC	CASSQEGGYYYGYTF
TRBV10-3	TRBD2	16	TRBJ2-1	-	TGTGCCATCAGGACTAGCGGGGGGGCTTCTTACAATGAGCAGTTCTTC	CAIRTSGGASYNEQFF
TRBV7-6	TRBD2	14	TRBJ2-7	-	TGTGCCAGCAGCACAAGCGGGGTGAACTACGAGCAGTACTTC	CASSTSGVNYEQYF
TRBV4-3	-	15	TRBJ2-1	once	TGCGCCAGCAGCCAAGATCAGGGCGGCTACAATGAGCAGTTCTTC	CASSQDQGGYNEQFF
TRBV5-1	TRBD1	12	TRBJ2-1	-	TGCGCCGGCAGCTTGGCAGGGGGTGAGCAGTTCTTC	CAGSLAGGEQFF
TRBV11-2	-	12	TRBJ2-1	-	TGTGCCAGCAGGGGGGTGGGGGATGAGCAGTTCTTC	CASRGVGDEQFF
TRBV19	-	14	TRBJ2-1	-	TGTGCCAGTAGTATATGGGACTCTAGCAATGAGCAGTTCTTC	CASSIWDSSNEQFF
TRBV15	TRBD2	15	TRBJ2-1	few	TGTGCCACCAGCAGAGATCAGGCGGGGGGCAATGAGCAGTTCTTC	CATSRDQAGGNEQFF
TRBV5-1	TRBD2	15	TRBJ2-7	-	TGCGCCAGCACCCGAGCGGGAGGCCTAGGGTACGAGCAGTACTTC	CASTRAGGLGYEQYF
TRBV5-4	-	19	TRBJ2-1	-	TGTGCCAGCAGCTTGCAGAGAGTGGGGGACGTGAGCTCCTACAATGAGCAGTTCTTC	CASSLQRVGDVSSYNEQFF
TRBV20-1	TRBD1	15	TRBJ1-5	-	TGCAGTGCTGCCGACAGGGGAAGAAAGAATCAGCCCCAGCATTTT	CSAADRGRKNQPQHF